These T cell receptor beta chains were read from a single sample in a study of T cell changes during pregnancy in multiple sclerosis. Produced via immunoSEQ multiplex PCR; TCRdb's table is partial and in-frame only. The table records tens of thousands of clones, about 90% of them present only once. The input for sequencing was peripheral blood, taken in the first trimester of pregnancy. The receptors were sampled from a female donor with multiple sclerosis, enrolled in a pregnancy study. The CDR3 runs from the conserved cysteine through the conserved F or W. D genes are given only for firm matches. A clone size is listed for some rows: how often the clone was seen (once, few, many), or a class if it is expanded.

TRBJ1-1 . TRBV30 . CAWSVLGAVEAFF TGTGCCTGGAGTGTACTGGGAGCCGTAGAAGCTTTCTTT
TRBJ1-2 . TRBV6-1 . CASSESATYGYTF TGTGCCAGCAGTGAAAGTGCTACTTACGGCTACACCTTC
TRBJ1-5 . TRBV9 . CASSRGEYSNQPQHF TGTGCCAGCAGCCGGGGGGAGTATAGCAATCAGCCCCAGCATTTT
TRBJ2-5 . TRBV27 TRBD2 CASSPWGSGQETQYF TGTGCCAGCAGTCCCTGGGGTAGCGGGCAAGAGACCCAGTACTTC
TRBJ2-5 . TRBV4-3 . CASSPTGFQETQYF TGCGCCAGCAGTCCTACAGGATTCCAAGAGACCCAGTACTTC
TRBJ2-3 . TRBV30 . CAWSWPAGDRTDTQYF TGTGCCTGGAGTTGGCCGGCAGGGGATAGGACAGATACGCAGTATTTT
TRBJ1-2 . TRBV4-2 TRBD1 CASSAGQGVYGYTF TGTGCCAGCAGCGCAGGACAGGGAGTCTATGGCTACACCTTC
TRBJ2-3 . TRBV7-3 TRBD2 CASSLSGGRRGASTDTQYF TGTGCCAGCAGCTTATCCGGCGGGAGAAGAGGGGCTAGCACAGATACGCAGTATTTT
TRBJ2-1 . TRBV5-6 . CASSDDSYNEQFF TGTGCCAGCAGCGATGACAGTTACAATGAGCAGTTCTTC
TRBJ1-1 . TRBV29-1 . CSVDTPPQGWNTEAFF TGCAGCGTTGACACTCCCCCACAGGGATGGAACACTGAAGCTTTCTTT
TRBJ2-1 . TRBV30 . CAWRGLGIYNEQFF TGTGCCTGGAGAGGACTGGGAATCTACAATGAGCAGTTCTTC
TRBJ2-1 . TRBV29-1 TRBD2 CSVLGLAGYNEQFF TGCAGCGTCCTGGGACTAGCGGGTTACAATGAGCAGTTCTTC
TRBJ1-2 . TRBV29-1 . CSVVSGGGYTF TGCAGCGTTGTCTCCGGGGGAGGCTACACCTTC
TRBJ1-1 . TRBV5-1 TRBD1 CASSGGTGGPEAFF TGCGCCAGCAGCGGGGGGACAGGGGGGCCTGAAGCTTTCTTT
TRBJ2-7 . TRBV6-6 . CASSYPGQVSSYEQYF TGTGCCAGCAGTTATCCGGGACAAGTAAGCTCCTACGAGCAGTACTTC
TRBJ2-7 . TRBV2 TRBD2 CASNPSGLYEQYF TGTGCCAGCAACCCTAGCGGATTGTACGAGCAGTACTTC
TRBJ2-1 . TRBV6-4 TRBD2 CASSLGLAGYNEQFF TGTGCCAGCAGTTTGGGACTAGCGGGTTACAATGAGCAGTTCTTC
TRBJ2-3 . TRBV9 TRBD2 CASSVRRAGGWDTQYF TGTGCCAGCAGCGTTCGTAGGGCGGGAGGATGGGATACGCAGTATTTT
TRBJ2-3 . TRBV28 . CASTDRGLRGRTDTQYF TGTGCCAGCACCGACCGAGGACTCAGGGGTCGGACAGATACGCAGTATTTT
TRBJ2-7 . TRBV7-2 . CASSLEQGSYEQYF TGTGCCAGCAGCTTAGAGCAGGGGTCCTACGAGCAGTACTTC
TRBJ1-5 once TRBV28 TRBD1 CAAKDRVGQPQHF TGTGCCGCCAAAGACAGGGTGGGACAGCCCCAGCATTTT
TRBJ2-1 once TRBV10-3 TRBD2 CAISGGEAWTSPLNEQFF TGTGCCATCAGTGGGGGTGAAGCGTGGACTAGCCCACTCAATGAGCAGTTCTTC
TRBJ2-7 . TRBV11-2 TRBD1 CASSRGRTGGREQYF TGTGCCAGCAGCCGGGGTCGGACAGGGGGAAGGGAGCAGTACTTC
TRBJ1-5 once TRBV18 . CASSPQKGNQPQHF TGTGCCAGCTCACCCCAGAAAGGCAATCAGCCCCAGCATTTT
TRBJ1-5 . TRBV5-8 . CASSQGVRDSNQPQHF TGTGCCAGCAGCCAAGGGGTCAGAGATAGCAATCAGCCCCAGCATTTT
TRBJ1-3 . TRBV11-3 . CASRLTGNTIYF TGTGCCAGCAGGCTTACAGGAAACACCATATATTTT
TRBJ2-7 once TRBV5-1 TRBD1 CASSRTLSGTGDHEQYF TGCGCCAGCAGCCGCACATTATCCGGGACAGGGGACCACGAGCAGTACTTC
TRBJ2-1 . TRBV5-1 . CASSLGTQSYNEQFF TGCGCCAGCAGCTTGGGGACTCAGTCCTACAATGAGCAGTTCTTC
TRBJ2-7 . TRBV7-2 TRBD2 CASSLDAGGWGSRYEQYF TGTGCCAGCAGCTTAGACGCGGGGGGCTGGGGGTCTCGGTACGAGCAGTACTTC
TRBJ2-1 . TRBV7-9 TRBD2 CASSFGTSGTDRYNEQFF TGTGCCAGCAGCTTCGGGACTAGCGGGACGGATAGGTACAATGAGCAGTTCTTC
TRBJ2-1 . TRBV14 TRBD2 CASSQELGLAANEQFF TGTGCCAGCAGCCAAGAACTCGGACTAGCGGCAAATGAGCAGTTCTTC
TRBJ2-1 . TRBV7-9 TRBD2 CASSASLQREGPILEQFF TGTGCCAGCAGCGCCTCCCTTCAGCGGGAGGGCCCTATATTGGAGCAGTTCTTC
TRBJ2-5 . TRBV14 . CASSPGEAVQETQYF TGTGCCAGCAGCCCGGGGGAGGCAGTCCAAGAGACCCAGTACTTC
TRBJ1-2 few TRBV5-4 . CASSIPGQSYGYTF TGTGCCAGCAGCATACCTGGACAGAGCTATGGCTACACCTTC
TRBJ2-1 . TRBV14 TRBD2 CASSVAGGGSSYNEQFF TGTGCCAGCAGCGTAGCGGGAGGGGGGAGCTCCTACAATGAGCAGTTCTTC
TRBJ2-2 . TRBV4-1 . CASSQDGQNTGELFF TGCGCCAGCAGCCAAGATGGACAGAACACCGGGGAGCTGTTTTTT
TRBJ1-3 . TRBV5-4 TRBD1 CASSAQGADTIYF TGTGCCAGCAGCGCACAGGGGGCAGACACCATATATTTT